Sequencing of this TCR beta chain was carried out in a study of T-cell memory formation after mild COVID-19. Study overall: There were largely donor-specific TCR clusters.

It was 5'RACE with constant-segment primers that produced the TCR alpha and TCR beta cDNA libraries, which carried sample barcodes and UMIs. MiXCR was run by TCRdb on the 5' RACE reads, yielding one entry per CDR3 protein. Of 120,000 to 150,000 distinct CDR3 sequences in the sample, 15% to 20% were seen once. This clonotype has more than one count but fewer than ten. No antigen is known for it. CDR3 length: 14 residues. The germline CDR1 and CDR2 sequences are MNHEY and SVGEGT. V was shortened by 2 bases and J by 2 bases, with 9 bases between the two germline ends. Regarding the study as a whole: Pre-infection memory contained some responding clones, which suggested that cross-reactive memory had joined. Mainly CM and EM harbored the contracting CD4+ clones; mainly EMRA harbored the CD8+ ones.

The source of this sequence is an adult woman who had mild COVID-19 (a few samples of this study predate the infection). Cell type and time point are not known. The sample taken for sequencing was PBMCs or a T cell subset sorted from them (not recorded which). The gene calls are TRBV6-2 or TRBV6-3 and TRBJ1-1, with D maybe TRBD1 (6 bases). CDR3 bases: TGTGCCAGCAGTTACGGGACACCCAACACTGAAGCTTTCTTT. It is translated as CASSYGTPNTEAFF.